This TCR beta chain was observed in a study of CD8+CD57+ T cells in acquired aplastic anemia. Genomic DNA served as template for TCR beta VDJ and CDR3 profiling. TCRdb recomputed calls from the reads with MiXCR, one row per CDR3 protein. The sample has 100,000 to 150,000 distinct CDR3 sequences, around 46% seen once. This clonotype was seen at least ten times. Losses at the gene ends were 3 bases for V and 4 bases for J; bases not matched to a gene: 7. CDR1 SGDLS and CDR2 YYNGEE come from the germline V gene. This CDR3 spans 15 amino acids. This chain connects TRBV9 to TRBJ2-5; TRBD2 aligns across 9 bases. The sequenced material came from sorted CD4+, CD8+, or CD8+CD57+ T cells (not recorded which) from PBMCs. The source is a human donor in good health, serving as a control. The CDR3 region has the DNA TGTGCCAGCAGCGCAGTGGCGGGGGGGCGAGAGACCCAGTACTTC. This gives the protein CASSAVAGGRETQYF.